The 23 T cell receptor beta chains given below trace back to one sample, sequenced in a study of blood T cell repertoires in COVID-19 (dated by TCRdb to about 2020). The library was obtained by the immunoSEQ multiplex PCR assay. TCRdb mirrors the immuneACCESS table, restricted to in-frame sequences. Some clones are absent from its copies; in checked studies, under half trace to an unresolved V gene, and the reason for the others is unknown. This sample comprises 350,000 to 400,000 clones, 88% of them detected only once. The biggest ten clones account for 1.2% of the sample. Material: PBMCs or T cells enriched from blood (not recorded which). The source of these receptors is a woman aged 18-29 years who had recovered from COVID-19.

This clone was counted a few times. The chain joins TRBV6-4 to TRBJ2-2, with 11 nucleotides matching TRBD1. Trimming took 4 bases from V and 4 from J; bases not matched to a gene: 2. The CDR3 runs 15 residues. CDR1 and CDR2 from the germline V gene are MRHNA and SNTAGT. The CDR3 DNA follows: TGTGCCAGCAGTGTGGGGACAGGGGGCACCGGGGAGCTGTTTTTT. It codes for CASSVGTGGTGELFF.

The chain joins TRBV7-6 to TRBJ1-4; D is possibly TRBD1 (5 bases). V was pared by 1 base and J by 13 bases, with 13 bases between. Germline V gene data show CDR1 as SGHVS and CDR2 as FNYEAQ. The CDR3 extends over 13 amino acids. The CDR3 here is CASSLGHRSILFF. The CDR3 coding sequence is TGTGCCAGCAGCTTAGGCCACAGGTCTATACTGTTTTTT.

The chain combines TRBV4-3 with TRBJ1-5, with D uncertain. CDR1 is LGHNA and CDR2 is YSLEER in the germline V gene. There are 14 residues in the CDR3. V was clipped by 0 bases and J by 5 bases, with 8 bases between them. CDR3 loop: CASSQDPFHQPQHF. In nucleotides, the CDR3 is TGCGCCAGCAGCCAAGACCCCTTCCATCAGCCCCAGCATTTT.

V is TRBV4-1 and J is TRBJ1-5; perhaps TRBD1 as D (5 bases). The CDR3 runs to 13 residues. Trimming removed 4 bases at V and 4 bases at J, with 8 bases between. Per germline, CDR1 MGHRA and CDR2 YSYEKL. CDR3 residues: CASSLGVNQPQHF. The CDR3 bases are TGCGCCAGCAGCCTAGGGGTGAATCAGCCCCAGCATTTT.

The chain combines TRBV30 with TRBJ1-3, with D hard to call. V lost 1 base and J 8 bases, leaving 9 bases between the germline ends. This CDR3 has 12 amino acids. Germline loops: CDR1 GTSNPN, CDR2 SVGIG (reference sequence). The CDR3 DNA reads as TGTGCCTGGAGTGATCCCGTATACACCATATATTTT. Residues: CAWSDPVYTIYF.

The CDR3 reads CASSFLGQFYGYTF. The CDR3 bases are TGTGCCAGCAGCTTTCTGGGACAGTTCTATGGCTACACCTTC. The gene calls are TRBV5-6 and TRBJ1-2; TRBD1 matches at 7 bases. CDR3 length: 14 residues. Germline-derived CDR1 and CDR2 are SGHDT and YYEEEE. V gave up 2 bases and J gave up 4 bases; unmatched junction bases: 5.

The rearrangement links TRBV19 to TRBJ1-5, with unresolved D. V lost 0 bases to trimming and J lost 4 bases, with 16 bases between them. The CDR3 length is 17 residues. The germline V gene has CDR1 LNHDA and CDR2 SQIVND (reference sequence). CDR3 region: CASSIEGRVIPNQPQHF. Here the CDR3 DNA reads TGTGCCAGTAGTATAGAGGGGAGGGTAATCCCTAATCAGCCCCAGCATTTT.

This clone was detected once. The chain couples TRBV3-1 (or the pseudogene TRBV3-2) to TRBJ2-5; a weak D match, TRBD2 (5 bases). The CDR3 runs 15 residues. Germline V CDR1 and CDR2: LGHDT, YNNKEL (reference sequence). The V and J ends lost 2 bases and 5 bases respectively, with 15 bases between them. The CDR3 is CASSQRIASWETQYF. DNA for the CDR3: TGTGCCAGCAGCCAAAGGATAGCGAGCTGGGAGACCCAGTACTTC.

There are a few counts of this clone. In nucleotides, the CDR3 is TGTGCCAGCAGCCGGACAGGGGAGAACACTGAAGCTTTCTTT. It translates to CASSRTGENTEAFF. V gene TRBV6-5 combines with J gene TRBJ1-1; 9 bases line up with TRBD1. The CDR3 spans 14 residues. V shed 6 bases, J shed 1 base, and the junction held 3 bases outside the gene matches. Germline CDR1 and CDR2: MNHEY and SVGAGI.

The CDR3 spells CASSLGWQSNYGYTF. CDR3 coding DNA: TGCGCCAGCAGCTTGGGCTGGCAGTCTAACTATGGCTACACCTTC. The chain is built from TRBV5-1 and TRBJ1-2; D remains ambiguous. The CDR3 is 15 residues long. V lost 0 bases, J lost 0 bases, and 9 bases lay in between. Germline V gene data show CDR1 as SGHRS and CDR2 as YFSETQ.

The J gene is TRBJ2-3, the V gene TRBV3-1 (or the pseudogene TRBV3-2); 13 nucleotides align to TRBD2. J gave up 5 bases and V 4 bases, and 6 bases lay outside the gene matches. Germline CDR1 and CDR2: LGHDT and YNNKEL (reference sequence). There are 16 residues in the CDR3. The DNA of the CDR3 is TGTGCCAGCAGCCCACTAGCGGGGGGGCGTGGAGATACGCAGTATTTT. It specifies CASSPLAGGRGDTQYF.

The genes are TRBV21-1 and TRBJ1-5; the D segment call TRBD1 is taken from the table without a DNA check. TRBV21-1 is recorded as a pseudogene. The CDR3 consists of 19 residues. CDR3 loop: CASSKAGMGQIKSNQPQHF. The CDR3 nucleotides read TGTGCCAGCAGCAAAGCGGGGATGGGGCAGATTAAGAGCAATCAGCCCCAGCATTTT.

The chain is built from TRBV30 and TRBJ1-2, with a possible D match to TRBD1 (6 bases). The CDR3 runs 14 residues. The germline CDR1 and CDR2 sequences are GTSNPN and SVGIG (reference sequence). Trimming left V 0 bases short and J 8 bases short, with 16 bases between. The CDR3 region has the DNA TGTGCCTGGAGTGTACAGGGCAGGGGTGGCGGCTACACCTTC. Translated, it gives CAWSVQGRGGGYTF. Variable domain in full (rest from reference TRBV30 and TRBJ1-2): SQTIHQWPATLVQPVGSPLSLECTVEGTSNPNLYWYRQAAGRGLQLLFYSVGIGQISSEVPQNLSASRPQDRQFILSSKKLLLSDSGFYLCAWSVQGRGGGYTFGSGTRLTVV.

The CDR3 coding sequence is TGCGCCAGCAGCTTGGGGCCGCCCACAACTAATGAAAAACTGTTTTTT. Translating it yields CASSLGPPTTNEKLFF. The genes are TRBV5-1 and TRBJ1-4; D call uncertain. Trimming pared 0 bases from V and 0 bases from J, leaving 9 bases between. The CDR3 has 16 residues. From germline, CDR1 is SGHRS and CDR2 YFSETQ.

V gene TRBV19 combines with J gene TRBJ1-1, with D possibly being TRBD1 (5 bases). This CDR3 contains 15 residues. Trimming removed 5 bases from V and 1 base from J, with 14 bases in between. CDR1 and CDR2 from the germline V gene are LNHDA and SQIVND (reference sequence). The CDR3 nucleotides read TGTGCCAGTAGTTCAGAAGGGACTCGGAACACTGAAGCTTTCTTT. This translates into CASSSEGTRNTEAFF.

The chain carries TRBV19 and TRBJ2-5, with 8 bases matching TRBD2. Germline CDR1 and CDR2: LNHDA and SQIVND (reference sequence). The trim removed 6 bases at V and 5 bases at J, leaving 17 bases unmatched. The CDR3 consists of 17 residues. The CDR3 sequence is CASSKDGGGLQRETQYF. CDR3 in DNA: TGTGCCAGTAGCAAGGACGGGGGGGGCCTTCAGAGGGAGACCCAGTACTTC.

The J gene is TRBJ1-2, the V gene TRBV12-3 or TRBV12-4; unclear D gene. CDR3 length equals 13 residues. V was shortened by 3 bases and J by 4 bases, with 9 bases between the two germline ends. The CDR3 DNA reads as TGTGCCAGCAGTTTGTCCGCGCGCTATGGCTACACCTTC. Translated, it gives CASSLSARYGYTF.

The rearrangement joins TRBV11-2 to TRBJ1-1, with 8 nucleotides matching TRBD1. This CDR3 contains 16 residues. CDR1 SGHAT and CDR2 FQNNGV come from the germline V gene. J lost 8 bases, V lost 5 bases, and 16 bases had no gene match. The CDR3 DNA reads TGTGCCAGCAGCCTCCAGACAGGGGCATTTAAGATAGAAGCTTTCTTT. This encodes CASSLQTGAFKIEAFF.

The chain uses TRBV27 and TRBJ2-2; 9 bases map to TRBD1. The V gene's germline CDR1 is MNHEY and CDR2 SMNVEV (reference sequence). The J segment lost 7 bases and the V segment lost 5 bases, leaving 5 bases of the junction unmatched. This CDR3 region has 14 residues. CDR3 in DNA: TGTGCCAGCAGTCCCAGGACAGGGGTCGGGGAGCTGTTTTTT. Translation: CASSPRTGVGELFF.

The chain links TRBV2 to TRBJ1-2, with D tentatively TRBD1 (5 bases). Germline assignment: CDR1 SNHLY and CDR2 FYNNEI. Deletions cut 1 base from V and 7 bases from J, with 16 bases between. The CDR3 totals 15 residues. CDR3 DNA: TGTGCCAGCAGTGAAGGACAGACGAGGTCCGGTGGCTACACCTTC. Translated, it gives CASSEGQTRSGGYTF. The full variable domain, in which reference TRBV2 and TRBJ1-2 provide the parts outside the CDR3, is EPEVTQTPSHQVTQMGQEVILRCVPISNHLYFYWYRQILGQKVEFLVSFYNNEISEKSEIFDDQFSVERPDGSNFTLKIRSTKLEDSAMYFCASSEGQTRSGGYTFGSGTRLTVV.

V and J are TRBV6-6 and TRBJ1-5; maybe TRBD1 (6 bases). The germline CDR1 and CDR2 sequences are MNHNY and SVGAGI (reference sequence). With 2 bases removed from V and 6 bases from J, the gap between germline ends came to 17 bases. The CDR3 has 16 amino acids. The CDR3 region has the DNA TGTGCCAGCAGTTACCCCTCAAGACAGGTCAGTCAGCCCCAGCATTTT. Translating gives CASSYPSRQVSQPQHF.

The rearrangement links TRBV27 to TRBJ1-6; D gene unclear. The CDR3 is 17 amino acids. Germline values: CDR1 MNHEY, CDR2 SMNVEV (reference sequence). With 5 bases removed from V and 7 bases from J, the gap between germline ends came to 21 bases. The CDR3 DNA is TGTGCCAGCAGTAAACTTAGGGTTAGGGAGAGAAATTCACCCCTCCACTTT. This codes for CASSKLRVRERNSPLHF.

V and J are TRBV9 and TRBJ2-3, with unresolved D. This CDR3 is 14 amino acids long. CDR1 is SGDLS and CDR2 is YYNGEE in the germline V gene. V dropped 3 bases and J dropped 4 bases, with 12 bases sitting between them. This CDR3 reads CASSATGAPDTQYF. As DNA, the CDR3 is TGTGCCAGCAGCGCGACGGGTGCGCCAGATACGCAGTATTTT.